What follows are 30 T cell receptor beta chains derived from one specimen sequenced in a study of human T cells and chemical hapten exposure (dated by TCRdb to about 2021). What the time point label conveys for this sample: patch test 1, 2 weeks after DPC sensitization. The treatment or condition tag for this specimen amounts to: therapeutic diphenylcyclopropenone sensitization with weekly scalp DPC. Libraries were built with RACE. Sequencing used a NextSeq 500. TCRdb reran the public reads through fastp at Q25 and MiXCR, keeping productive beta chains. Each CDR3 protein gets just one entry, which takes the most common genes and DNA from the rows behind it. Across this sample there are 150,000 to 200,000 distinct CDR3 sequences, with under 25% seen only once. About 6.7% of the sample is held by the ten biggest clonotypes. The specimen comprised whole blood, sampled in connection with sensitization to the hapten diphenylcyclopropenone (DPC). Source of these receptors: a woman between 50 and 59 years old with alopecia areata. Some clones in this sample may be carry-over from other donors' samples.

This clonotype was detected a few times. This chain links TRBV29-1 with TRBJ1-4; D is perhaps TRBD1 (5 bases). The CDR3 has 12 amino acids. CDR1 SQVTM and CDR2 ANQGSEA come from the germline V gene. V lost 2 bases to trimming and J lost 12 bases, with 13 bases between them. CDR3 bases: TGCAGCGTTGAACGGGACGGACCTGAACTGTTTTTT. This translates into CSVERDGPELFF.

The chain couples TRBV2 to TRBJ1-1; no reliable D call. Germline CDR1 is SNHLY and CDR2 is FYNNEI. V was pared by 8 bases and J by 8 bases, with 18 bases between. There are 13 residues in the CDR3. The CDR3 DNA is TGTGCCAGCGCAAACGGGCAGCCCGGGGAAGCTTTCTTT. This sequence encodes CASANGQPGEAFF.

This clonotype was counted a few times. The chain employs TRBV4-1 and TRBJ2-3; D uncertain. V lost 1 base and J 2 bases, leaving 7 bases between the germline ends. CDR3 length: 14 amino acids. In germline, CDR1 is MGHRA, CDR2 YSYEKL. For the CDR3, the DNA is TGCGCCAGCAGCCAAGTCACCTACACAGATACGCAGTATTTT. Translating gives CASSQVTYTDTQYF.

This sequence joins TRBV15 and TRBJ2-1, with D perhaps TRBD2 (5 bases). The CDR3 is made up of 16 amino acids. Trimming pared 1 base from V and 1 base from J, leaving 11 bases between. Per the germline V gene, CDR1 is LNHNV and CDR2 is YYDKDF (reference sequence). The CDR3: CATSRATGISYNEQFF. The DNA for the CDR3 is TGTGCCACCAGCAGAGCGACGGGGATTTCCTACAATGAGCAGTTCTTC.

This clonotype was detected only a few times. The chain is built from TRBV5-1 and TRBJ1-5; TRBD1 might be the D (5 bases). Germline V gene data show CDR1 as SGHRS and CDR2 as YFSETQ. This CDR3 contains 15 residues. V lost 4 bases to trimming and J lost 2 bases, with 13 bases between them. CDR3 amino acids: CASSPGVQGNQPQHF. CDR3 bases: TGCGCCAGCAGCCCGGGAGTACAGGGCAATCAGCCCCAGCATTTT.

The chain links TRBV2 to TRBJ1-5; D may be TRBD1 (5 bases). This CDR3 has 14 amino acids. V lost 7 bases to trimming and J lost 3 bases, with 13 bases between them. Germline V gene data show CDR1 as SNHLY and CDR2 as FYNNEI. The CDR3 here is CASTSQGSNQPQHF. In DNA, the CDR3 is TGTGCCAGCACTTCTCAGGGTTCCAATCAGCCCCAGCATTTT.

This clonotype has just a few counts. The chain uses TRBV5-6 and TRBJ2-7; D may correspond to TRBD1 or TRBD2 (5 bases each). Trimming cost V 3 bases and J 3 bases, with 13 bases left between them. This CDR3 contains 14 residues. Germline CDR1 and CDR2: SGHDT and YYEEEE. The CDR3 nucleotides read TGTGCCAGCAGCTCCGGGACCTTGAACTACGAGCAGTACTTC. This sequence encodes CASSSGTLNYEQYF. The variable domain in full, completed from reference TRBV5-6 and TRBJ2-7, reads DAGVTQSPTHLIKTRGQQVTLRCSPKSGHDTVSWYQQALGQGPQFIFQYYEEEERQRGNFPDRFSGHQFPNYSSELNVNALLLGDSALYLCASSSGTLNYEQYFGPGTRLTVT.

The J gene is TRBJ2-1, the V gene TRBV6-1; D remains unclear. Germline assignment: CDR1 MNHNS and CDR2 SASEGT. The CDR3 loop spans 12 amino acids. Trimming removed 7 bases from V and 7 bases from J, with 11 bases in between. The CDR3 DNA reads TGTGCCAGCACCATCAGCCGGAATGAGCAGTTCTTC. This codes for CASTISRNEQFF.

The genes are TRBV7-9 and TRBJ2-1; 13 nucleotides align to TRBD2. Germline CDR1 reads SEHNR; CDR2 reads FQNEAQ (reference sequence). The V segment lost 4 bases and the J segment 3 bases; nucleotides outside the gene matches: 9. The CDR3 contains 18 residues. The chain's CDR3 is CASSSIRLAGGSYNEQFF. The CDR3 DNA follows: TGTGCCAGCAGCTCGATCAGACTAGCGGGAGGCAGCTACAATGAGCAGTTCTTC. Using reference TRBV7-9 and TRBJ2-1 for the parts outside the CDR3, the full variable domain is DTGVSQNPRHKITKRGQNVTFRCDPISEHNRLYWYRQTLGQGPEFLTYFQNEAQLEKSRLLSDRFSAERPKGSFSTLEIQRTEQGDSAMYLCASSSIRLAGGSYNEQFFGPGTRLTVL.

The chain has TRBV11-1 and TRBJ2-6; 8 nucleotides agree with TRBD1. The CDR3 covers 16 residues. Germline V gene data show CDR1 as SGHAT and CDR2 as FQDESV (reference sequence). With 7 bases clipped from V and 3 bases from J, the junction kept 8 bases outside the gene matches. CDR3 sequence: CASTKTGAYGANVLTF. Written as DNA, the CDR3 is TGTGCCAGCACAAAGACAGGGGCTTATGGGGCCAACGTCCTGACTTTC.

V and J are TRBV7-2 and TRBJ2-2, with TRBD2 identical over 7 bases. Trimming took 3 bases from V and 5 from J; bases not matched to a gene: 6. Germline loops: CDR1 SGHTA, CDR2 FQGNSA. This CDR3 is built from 15 residues. The CDR3 DNA follows: TGTGCCAGCAGCTTGACTAGCACTACTACCGGGGAGCTGTTTTTT. Translation gives CASSLTSTTTGELFF. Full variable domain (rest looked up from reference TRBV7-2 and TRBJ2-2): GAGVSQSPSNKVTEKGKDVELRCDPISGHTALYWYRQSLGQGLEFLIYFQGNSAPDKSGLPSDRFSAERTGGSVSTLTIQRTQQEDSAVYLCASSLTSTTTGELFFGEGSRLTVL.

On this clonotype: It is likely a read error, because the conserved phenylalanine at the end of the CDR3 is missing. The gene calls are TRBV10-1 and TRBJ1-4; 7 bases match TRBD1. V lost 3 bases to trimming and J lost 3 bases; unmatched junction nucleotides: 1. Germline V gene sequence: CDR1 WNHNN, CDR2 SYGVQD (reference sequence). CDR3 length: 14 amino acids. The CDR3 here is CASSDGTANEKLFY. The CDR3 nucleotides read TGCGCCAGCAGTGATGGGACAGCTAATGAAAAACTGTTTTAT.

This clonotype was counted only a few times. At one of its ends the junction is not consistent with the germline gene, which may arise from a read error. This chain connects TRBV5-1 to TRBJ2-1; the D is unclear. This CDR3 comprises 14 residues. CDR1 and CDR2 (germline): SGHRS, YFSETQ. CDR3 region: CASSLEAVGSPLSF. The CDR3 DNA reads TGCGCCAGCAGCTTAGAAGCCGTGGGTAGCCCCCTAAGCTTC.

Only a few counts were recorded for this clonotype. The J gene is TRBJ2-7, the V gene TRBV4-2; D gene ambiguous. This CDR3 spans 13 amino acids. The ends were cut back, 3 bases at V and 8 bases at J, with 14 bases in the middle. From germline, CDR1 is LGHNA and CDR2 YNFKEQ. The CDR3 protein is CASSQSSLGKQYF. CDR3 sequence (DNA): TGTGCCAGCAGCCAGTCCTCACTGGGCAAGCAGTACTTC.

This chain joins TRBV19 and TRBJ1-5; D gene uncertain. CDR1 and CDR2 (germline): LNHDA, SQIVND (reference sequence). CDR3 length equals 14 residues. V lost 5 bases, J lost 10 bases, and 18 bases lay in between. CDR3 nucleotide sequence: TGTGCCAGTAGTTACACCCAGAGCGACCCACCCCAGCATTTT. Residues: CASSYTQSDPPQHF.

This clonotype was picked up many times. The chain employs TRBV20-1 and TRBJ2-5, with D perhaps matching TRBD2 (6 bases). Germline loops: CDR1 DFQATT, CDR2 SNEGSKA (reference sequence). V was cut by 2 bases and J by 2 bases, with 6 bases left in between. There are 12 residues in the CDR3. CDR3 in DNA: TGCAGTGCTAGACTAGCGCAAGAGACCCAGTACTTC. It codes for CSARLAQETQYF.

The sample holds a few counts of this clonotype. The chain combines TRBV29-1 with TRBJ1-1, with D uncertain. Trimming removed 4 bases from V and 0 bases from J, with 9 bases in between. This CDR3 contains 13 residues. From germline, CDR1 is SQVTM and CDR2 ANQGSEA. CDR3 in DNA: TGCAGCGTTGGTAAGGAGTTGAACACTGAAGCTTTCTTT. This translates into CSVGKELNTEAFF.

This clonotype was seen a handful of times. The rearrangement joins TRBV4-2 to TRBJ2-1; either TRBD1 or TRBD2 may supply D (5 bases each). The CDR3 consists of 13 residues. V shed 0 bases and J shed 9 bases, with 9 bases lying between them. Germline CDR1 is LGHNA and CDR2 is YNFKEQ. CDR3 nucleotide sequence: TGTGCCAGCAGCCAAGATTCTGGGACTGAGCAGTTCTTC. Translation gives CASSQDSGTEQFF.

The gene calls are TRBV3-1 and TRBJ1-4, with D hard to call. Looked up from germline, CDR1 is LGHDT and CDR2 is YNNKEL (reference sequence). The CDR3 consists of 15 residues. Trimming cost V 0 bases and J 0 bases, with 5 bases left between them. CDR3 in amino acids: CASSQDWATNEKLFF. CDR3 DNA sequence: TGTGCCAGCAGCCAAGATTGGGCAACTAATGAAAAACTGTTTTTT. Using reference TRBV3-1 and TRBJ1-4 for the parts outside the CDR3, the full variable domain is DTAVSQTPKYLVTQMGNDKSIKCEQNLGHDTMYWYKQDSKKFLKIMFSYNNKELIINETVPNRFSPKSPDKAHLNLHINSLELGDSAVYFCASSQDWATNEKLFFGSGTQLSVL.

This clonotype appeared a few times. The genes are TRBV28 and TRBJ1-6; the match to TRBD1 covers 9 bases. The trim removed 6 bases at V and 6 bases at J, leaving 9 bases unmatched. The CDR3 is 16 residues long. Germline V gives CDR1 MDHEN, CDR2 SYDVKM. Written as DNA, the CDR3 is TGTGCCAGCAGGGAAGACAGGGGGTTTTTTAATTCACCCCTCCACTTT. Translating it yields CASREDRGFFNSPLHF.

The chain is built from TRBV6-2 or TRBV6-3 and TRBJ1-5; D perhaps matches TRBD1 (5 bases). The CDR3 contains 16 residues. Looked up from germline, CDR1 is MNHEY and CDR2 is SVGEGT. V was cut by 0 bases and J by 2 bases, with 11 bases left in between. CDR3 coding DNA: TGTGCCAGCAGTTACTCGAGTAGGGGAGGCAATCAGCCCCAGCATTTT. Translation: CASSYSSRGGNQPQHF.

V and J are TRBV7-9 and TRBJ2-3; D unresolved. The CDR3 runs to 15 residues. The germline V gene encodes CDR1 SEHNR and CDR2 FQNEAQ (reference sequence). V lost 5 bases and J 3 bases, leaving 15 bases between the germline ends. The CDR3 protein is CASSRRTDGTDTQYF. The DNA of the CDR3 is TGTGCCAGCAGCCGGCGGACGGACGGGACAGATACGCAGTATTTT.

This clonotype occurred a few times. The rearrangement joins TRBV5-1 to TRBJ2-7; TRBD2 aligns across 9 bases. J was trimmed by 7 bases and V by 1 base; bases with no gene match: 9. Germline values: CDR1 SGHRS, CDR2 YFSETQ. The CDR3 contains 15 residues. The CDR3: CASSLRASGTEEQYF. The CDR3 DNA follows: TGCGCCAGCAGCTTGAGGGCTAGCGGGACTGAAGAGCAGTACTTC.

In its sample, this clonotype was seen a few times. V and J are TRBV10-3 and TRBJ2-3; D is perhaps TRBD2 (6 bases). V lost 8 bases and J lost 1, with 10 bases in between. The V gene's germline CDR1 is ENHRY and CDR2 SYGVKD. The CDR3 length is 13 residues. CDR3 protein: CAIRRDGTDTQYF. DNA for the CDR3: TGTGCCATCCGGAGGGACGGCACAGATACGCAGTATTTT.

This clonotype was picked up a small number of times. The chain joins TRBV29-1 to TRBJ1-1; D gene unclear. The CDR3 is made up of 11 amino acids. In germline, CDR1 is SQVTM, CDR2 ANQGSEA. V was shortened by 7 bases and J by 0 bases, with 6 bases between the two germline ends. The CDR3 sequence: CSGFMNTEAFF. The DNA for the CDR3 is TGCAGCGGTTTCATGAACACTGAAGCTTTCTTT.

Only a few counts were recorded for this clonotype. The chain links TRBV4-2 to TRBJ2-2, with 10 nucleotides matching TRBD2. V lost 3 bases, J lost 4 bases, and 8 bases stayed unmatched. The length of the CDR3 is 17 residues. Germline V lookup: CDR1 LGHNA, CDR2 YNFKEQ. The CDR3 DNA sequence: TGTGCCAGCAGCCAGGAAAATCTAGCGGGAGTCACCGGGGAGCTGTTTTTT. It yields the protein CASSQENLAGVTGELFF.

V usage is TRBV2 and J usage is TRBJ1-2; D call uncertain. The CDR3 extends over 14 amino acids. Germline V gives CDR1 SNHLY, CDR2 FYNNEI. V dropped 3 bases and J dropped 0 bases, with 8 bases sitting between them. CDR3 DNA sequence: TGTGCCAGCAGTGATCGGTTCTCTAACTATGGCTACACCTTC. It specifies CASSDRFSNYGYTF.

The chain couples TRBV20-1 to TRBJ1-6; possible D gene TRBD1, 5 bases. CDR3 length: 13 residues. The V and J ends lost 3 bases and 3 bases respectively, with 6 bases between them. CDR1 and CDR2 (germline): DFQATT, SNEGSKA (reference sequence). The chain's CDR3 is CSARDNYNSPLHF. In DNA form, the CDR3 reads TGCAGTGCTAGGGACAACTATAATTCACCCCTCCACTTT.

This clonotype came up a few times. This chain uses TRBV2 with TRBJ2-3, with 9 bases aligning to TRBD2. Germline V gene data show CDR1 as SNHLY and CDR2 as FYNNEI. The CDR3 length is 17 residues. Trimming at V came to 3 bases and at J to 0 bases, leaving 7 bases not matched to a gene. CDR3 nucleotide sequence: TGTGCCAGCAGTGAGGGTCGTCTAGCGGGGAGCACAGATACGCAGTATTTT. Its protein is CASSEGRLAGSTDTQYF. Full variable domain (remainder filled in from reference TRBV2 and TRBJ2-3): EPEVTQTPSHQVTQMGQEVILRCVPISNHLYFYWYRQILGQKVEFLVSFYNNEISEKSEIFDDQFSVERPDGSNFTLKIRSTKLEDSAMYFCASSEGRLAGSTDTQYFGPGTRLTVL.

The J gene is TRBJ2-7, the V gene TRBV20-1, with TRBD1 as a possible D gene (5 bases). Germline assignment: CDR1 DFQATT and CDR2 SNEGSKA (reference sequence). V was pared by 5 bases and J by 7 bases, with 18 bases between. This CDR3 has 13 amino acids. The CDR3 here is CSAPGQGRIEQYF. Written as DNA, the CDR3 is TGCAGTGCTCCCGGCCAGGGTCGGATTGAGCAGTACTTC.